This T cell receptor (beta chain) is drawn from a study of OX40 agonist ivuxolimab in advanced cancers. Study summary: Cancers in dose escalation were hepatocellular, melanoma, renal cell and head and neck.

Concerning this clone: No antigen is known for it.

Study observations and caveats: Among expanded peripheral T cells, antigen specificity went undetermined.

Sequencing was performed with immunoSEQ multiplex PCR; in TCRdb, only in-frame clones are kept and a portion is missing. The profile shows roughly 13,000 clones, 85% to 95% of them singletons. The germline CDR1 and CDR2 sequences are SGHRS and YFSETQ. The CDR3 has 15 amino acids. V lost 2 bases and J 0 bases, leaving 10 bases between the germline ends. The specimen comprised CD4+ or CD8+ T cells sorted from blood, sampled in a trial of the OX40 agonist ivuxolimab. The TCR comes from an adult with an advanced solid tumor such as melanoma, head and neck, liver or kidney cancer. The rearrangement joins TRBV5-1 to TRBJ2-3; D is uncertain. As DNA, the CDR3 is TGCGCCAGCAGCTTAGGCATTTCTAGCACAGATACGCAGTATTTT. Protein sequence: CASSLGISSTDTQYF.